This entry is about one T cell receptor (beta chain). This specimen comes from a study of T cell changes during pregnancy in multiple sclerosis. The CDR3 is 16 residues long. J gave up 1 base and V 3 bases, and 1 base lay outside the gene matches. Germline-derived CDR1 and CDR2 are SGHNT and YENEEA. Clones were read by immunoSEQ multiplex PCR, and TCRdb kept only the in-frame ones, dropping some. The top ten hold roughly 1.5% of the sample, which has around 60,000 clones, around nine tenths seen once. This specimen consisted of peripheral blood, obtained in the second trimester of pregnancy. The chain joins TRBV11-3 to TRBJ2-2; 11 bases are a match to TRBD2. The TCR was taken from a female donor with multiple sclerosis, enrolled in a pregnancy study. In DNA, the CDR3 is TGTGCCAGCAGCTTCCTAGCGGGAGGGAACACCGGGGAGCTGTTTTTT. As protein: CASSFLAGGNTGELFF.